This TCR beta chain was retrieved from a study of PD-1 blockade in classical Hodgkin lymphoma. Overall study context: Nivolumab was administered to patients intravenously at 3 mg/kg every 2 weeks.

Between the trimmed V and J ends, which lost 0 bases and 0 bases, there was a span of 8 bases. The length of the CDR3 is 15 residues. Germline CDR1 and CDR2: SGHTA and FQGTGA. Repertoires were generated with immunoSEQ multiplex PCR, while TCRdb's copy carries only in-frame clones and drops some. Of 100,000 or so clones listed, about 89% are singletons. After autologous stem cell transplantation all patients relapsed, and prior brentuximab vedotin exposure differed between cohorts. This sample comprised peripheral blood mononuclear cells (PBMCs), obtained before the second cycle of nivolumab. The TCR was taken from a human donor with classical Hodgkin lymphoma. This sequence joins TRBV7-3 and TRBJ1-1, with D unclear. CDR3 coding DNA: TGTGCCAGCAGCTTAACGTCCGGTTTGAACACTGAAGCTTTCTTT. It yields the protein CASSLTSGLNTEAFF.